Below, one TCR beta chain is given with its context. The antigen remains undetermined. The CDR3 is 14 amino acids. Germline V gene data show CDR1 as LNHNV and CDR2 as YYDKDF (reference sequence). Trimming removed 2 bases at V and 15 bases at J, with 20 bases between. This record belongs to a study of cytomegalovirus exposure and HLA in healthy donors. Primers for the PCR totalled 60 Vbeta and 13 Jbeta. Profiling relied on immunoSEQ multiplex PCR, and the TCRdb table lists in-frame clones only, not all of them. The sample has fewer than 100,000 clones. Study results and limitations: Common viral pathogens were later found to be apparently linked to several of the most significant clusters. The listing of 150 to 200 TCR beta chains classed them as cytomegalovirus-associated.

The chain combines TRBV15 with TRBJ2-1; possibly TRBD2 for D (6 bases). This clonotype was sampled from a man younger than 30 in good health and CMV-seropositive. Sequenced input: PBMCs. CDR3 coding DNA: TGTGCCACCAGCAGACCTAGCGAAATGTGGGGCACGTTCTTC. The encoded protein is CATSRPSEMWGTFF.